What follows are 14 T cell receptor beta chains derived from one specimen sequenced in a study of blood T cell repertoires in COVID-19. Assay used: immunoSEQ multiplex PCR; TCRdb lists only in-frame clones, some missing. The repertoire holds a few hundred thousand clones, with roughly 84% as singletons. Material for sequencing was peripheral blood. All receptors come from a man in his forties or fifties with active or convalescent COVID-19.

This chain links TRBV6-2 or TRBV6-3 with TRBJ2-1; 12 nucleotides line up with TRBD2. The CDR3 totals 15 residues. V lost 6 bases, J lost 4 bases, and 4 bases stayed unmatched. Germline V gene lookup returns CDR1 MNHEY and CDR2 SVGEGT. The CDR3 DNA follows: TGTGCCAGCAGCCAACTAGCGGGAGGTTACAATGAGCAGTTCTTC. Protein sequence: CASSQLAGGYNEQFF.

V is TRBV6-1 and J is TRBJ1-1, with D unclear. Germline V lookup: CDR1 MNHNS, CDR2 SASEGT. This CDR3 spans 13 amino acids. Trimming shortened V by 3 bases and J by 5 bases, and 10 bases separated the two germline ends. CDR3 sequence (DNA): TGTGCCAGCAGTGACAGTTCCGGGACTGAAGCTTTCTTT. Protein sequence: CASSDSSGTEAFF.

This clone was seen only once. The chain uses TRBV10-3 and TRBJ2-7, with 11 bases aligning to TRBD2. With 3 bases clipped from V and 4 bases from J, the junction kept 5 bases outside the gene matches. The germline V gene encodes CDR1 ENHRY and CDR2 SYGVKD. There are 15 residues in the CDR3. The CDR3 DNA is TGTGCCATCAGTGAAACTAGCGGGAGAATTTACGAGCAGTACTTC. Translated: CAISETSGRIYEQYF.

The count of this clone is one. The rearrangement uses TRBV11-3 and TRBJ2-1; 10 nucleotides align to TRBD2. Germline CDR1 is SGHNT and CDR2 is YENEEA. The CDR3 length is 14 residues. With 4 bases clipped from V and 9 bases from J, the junction kept 6 bases outside the gene matches. CDR3 nucleotides: TGTGCCAGCAGCTCGCTAGCGGGAGTCGGTGAGCAGTTCTTC. It encodes CASSSLAGVGEQFF.

J is TRBJ1-3 and V is TRBV9; TRBD1 matches 7 bases. With V trimmed by 4 bases and J by 0 bases, 4 bases remained unmatched. The CDR3 is made up of 15 amino acids. CDR1 is SGDLS, CDR2 YYNGEE, per germline. CDR3 nucleotide sequence: TGTGCCAGCAGCTCCACAGGGGCCTCTGGAAACACCATATATTTT. Translating gives CASSSTGASGNTIYF.

This chain uses TRBV10-3 with TRBJ2-7; D gene uncertain. The germline V gene has CDR1 ENHRY and CDR2 SYGVKD. The CDR3 spans 13 residues. Trimming removed 1 base from V and 4 bases from J, with 8 bases in between. The CDR3 nucleotides are TGTGCCATCAGTGAGTTTAGCTCGTACGAGCAGTACTTC. Protein: CAISEFSSYEQYF.

This clone was detected a few times. V and J are TRBV28 and TRBJ1-1; possible D gene TRBD1, 6 bases. V was clipped by 1 base and J by 8 bases, with 23 bases between them. Germline V lookup: CDR1 MDHEN, CDR2 SYDVKM. This CDR3 is 17 amino acids long. The CDR3 here is CASSLSTTPTQGREAFF. The CDR3 DNA reads as TGTGCCAGCAGTTTATCCACCACCCCTACACAGGGCAGGGAAGCTTTCTTT.

This rearrangement joins TRBV5-1 to TRBJ1-1; 9 bases are shared with TRBD1. There are 14 residues in the CDR3. V was pared by 6 bases and J by 1 base, with 4 bases of the junction left unmatched. The germline gives CDR1 SGHRS, CDR2 YFSETQ. The CDR3 DNA follows: TGCGCCAGCAATAGGGACAGGGCGAACACTGAAGCTTTCTTT. Amino acids: CASNRDRANTEAFF.

The rearrangement uses TRBV5-1 and TRBJ2-4; D ambiguous. Germline CDR1 reads SGHRS; CDR2 reads YFSETQ. This CDR3 is 16 amino acids long. V lost 0 bases and J 1 base, leaving 11 bases between the germline ends. CDR3 nucleotides: TGCGCCAGCAGCTTGGCCCCCCCGTCGGCCAAAAACATTCAGTACTTC. Translating gives CASSLAPPSAKNIQYF.

The V gene is TRBV3-1 (or the pseudogene TRBV3-2), the J gene TRBJ1-2; no firm D call. The ends were cut back, 5 bases at V and 4 bases at J, with 11 bases in the middle. This CDR3 is 13 amino acids long. CDR1 is LGHDT, CDR2 YNNKEL, per germline (reference sequence). CDR3 sequence reads: CASSSTSGYGYTF. In nucleotides, the CDR3 is TGTGCCAGCAGCTCGACTAGTGGCTATGGCTACACCTTC.

The chain joins TRBV5-1 to TRBJ1-2, with 8 nucleotides matching TRBD1. The junction had 8 bases not matched to a gene; V was cut back by 4 bases and J by 3 bases. The CDR3 runs to 15 residues. Germline assignment: CDR1 SGHRS and CDR2 YFSETQ. The CDR3: CASSRTGTGDYGYTF. The CDR3 nucleotides read TGCGCCAGCAGCCGGACCGGGACAGGCGACTATGGCTACACCTTC. Using reference TRBV5-1 and TRBJ1-2 for the parts outside the CDR3, the full variable domain is KAGVTQTPRYLIKTRGQQVTLSCSPISGHRSVSWYQQTPGQGLQFLFEYFSETQRNKGNFPGRFSGRQFSNSRSEMNVSTLELGDSALYLCASSRTGTGDYGYTFGSGTRLTVV.

This clone was counted a single time. V gene TRBV18 combines with J gene TRBJ1-1; TRBD1 aligns across 9 bases. Germline V gene sequence: CDR1 KGHSH, CDR2 LQKENI. Germline trimming cut 3 bases from V and 5 bases from J; bases unmatched to any gene: 4. The CDR3 extends over 14 amino acids. CDR3 coding DNA: TGTGCCAGCTCACCTGGGACAGGGCGGACTGAAGCTTTCTTT. Translation gives CASSPGTGRTEAFF.

The V call is TRBV4-1, the J call TRBJ2-7, with D maybe TRBD2 (5 bases). The CDR3 runs to 15 residues. With 0 bases removed from V and 6 bases from J, the gap between germline ends came to 15 bases. CDR1 and CDR2 from the germline V gene are MGHRA and YSYEKL. Here the CDR3 reads CASSQDMVEGSEQYV. The DNA of the CDR3 is TGCGCCAGCAGCCAAGATATGGTAGAGGGATCCGAGCAGTACGTC.

The V call is TRBV11-2, the J call TRBJ2-7; the D gene is possibly TRBD2 (6 bases). Per the germline V gene, CDR1 is SGHAT and CDR2 is FQNNGV. This CDR3 region has 13 residues. Trimming left V 3 bases short and J 1 base short, with 7 bases between. The DNA of the CDR3 is TGTGCCAGCAGCTTCCGGGGGTCCTACGAGCAGTACGTC. Encoded protein: CASSFRGSYEQYV.